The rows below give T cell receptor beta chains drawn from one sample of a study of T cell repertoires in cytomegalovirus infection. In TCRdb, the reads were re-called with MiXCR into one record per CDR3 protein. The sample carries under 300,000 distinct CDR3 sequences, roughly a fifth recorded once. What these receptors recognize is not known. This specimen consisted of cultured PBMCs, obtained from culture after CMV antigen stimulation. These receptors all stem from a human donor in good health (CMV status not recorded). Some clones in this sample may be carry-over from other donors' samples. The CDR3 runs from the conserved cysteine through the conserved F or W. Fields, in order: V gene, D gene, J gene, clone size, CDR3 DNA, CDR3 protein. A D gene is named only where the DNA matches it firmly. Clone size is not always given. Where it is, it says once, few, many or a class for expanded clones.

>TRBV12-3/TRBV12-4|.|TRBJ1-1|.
TGTGCCAGCAGTTTTCGGCCCCCCATGGACACTGAAGCTTTCTTT
CASSFRPPMDTEAFF
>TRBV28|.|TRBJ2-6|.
TGTGCCAGCATGGTTCCTGGGGCCAACGTCCTGACTTTC
CASMVPGANVLTF
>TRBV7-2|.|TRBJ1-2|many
TGTGCCAGCAGCTTAGATCCTCCAGGCGCACCCCGAACTTCTGGCTACACCTTC
CASSLDPPGAPRTSGYTF
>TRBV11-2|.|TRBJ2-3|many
TGTGCCAGCAGCTTAGCCGGGTATGCTACGCAGTATTTT
CASSLAGYATQYF
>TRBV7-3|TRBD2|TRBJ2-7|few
TGTGCCAGCAGCTCCCGGGACTATGATCCGGGCGAGCAGTACTTC
CASSSRDYDPGEQYF
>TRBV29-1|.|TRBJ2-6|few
TGCAGCGTTGAAGATCGGGGTAACGTCCTGACTTTC
CSVEDRGNVLTF
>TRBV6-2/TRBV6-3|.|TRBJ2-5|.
TGTGCCAGCAGGAATCCGTTTTTTGAGACCCAGTACTTC
CASRNPFFETQYF
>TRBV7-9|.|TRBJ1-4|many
TGTGCCAGCAGCTTCCCCCACCTCGCAACTAATGAAAAACTGTTTTTT
CASSFPHLATNEKLFF
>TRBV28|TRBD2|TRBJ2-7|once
TGTGCCAGCAGTCTATACCGGGACTACTACGAGCAGTACTTC
CASSLYRDYYEQYF
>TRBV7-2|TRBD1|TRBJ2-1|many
TGTGCCAGCAGCGCCCTTCCGGGACAGGGGGCCGACGGAGGTTACAATGAGCAGTTCTTC
CASSALPGQGADGGYNEQFF
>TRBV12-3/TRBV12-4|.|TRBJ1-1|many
TGTGCCAGCAGTTATACGGAATTGAACACTGAAGCTTTCTTT
CASSYTELNTEAFF
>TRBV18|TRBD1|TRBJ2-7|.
TGTGCCAGCTCACTAGTAGGGGGCAGGGTCCCATCCTACGAGCAGTACTTC
CASSLVGGRVPSYEQYF
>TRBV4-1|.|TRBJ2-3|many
TGCGCCAGCAGCCAAGTTGGCACAGATACGCAGTATTTT
CASSQVGTDTQYF
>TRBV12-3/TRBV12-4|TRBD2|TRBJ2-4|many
TGTGCCAGCAGTTCACAGCGGGATCAAAACATTCAGTACTTC
CASSSQRDQNIQYF
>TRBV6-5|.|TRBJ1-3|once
TGTGCCAGCAGTTACTCGACTTCGCTGGAGCACTCTGGAAACACCATATATTTT
CASSYSTSLEHSGNTIYF
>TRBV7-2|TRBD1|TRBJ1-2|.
TGTGCCAGCAGCGTACAGGGGTCGAACGGCTACACCTTC
CASSVQGSNGYTF
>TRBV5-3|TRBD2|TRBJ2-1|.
TGTGCCAGCAGACTAGCGGGAATCAATGAGCAGTTCTTC
CASRLAGINEQFF
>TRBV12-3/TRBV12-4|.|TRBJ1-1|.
TGTGCCAGCAGTTTTAAGGGTCGGGTCACTGAAGCTTTCTTT
CASSFKGRVTEAFF
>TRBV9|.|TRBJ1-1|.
TGTGCCAGCAGCGTAGGGGGAGGACCTGAAGCTTTCTTT
CASSVGGGPEAFF
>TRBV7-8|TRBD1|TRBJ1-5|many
TGTGCCAGCAGCTTGAGCCCGATAGACAGGGGAAGGGCGAGCAATCAGCCCCAGCATTTT
CASSLSPIDRGRASNQPQHF
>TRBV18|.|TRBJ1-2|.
TGTGCCAGCTCACCAAGGCAGAACTATGGCTACACCTTC
CASSPRQNYGYTF
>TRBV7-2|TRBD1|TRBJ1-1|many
TGTGCCAGCAGCCCCTGGACAGGGGAAGGGACTGAAGCTTTCTTT
CASSPWTGEGTEAFF
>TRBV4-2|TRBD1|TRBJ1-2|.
TGTGCCAGCAGGGAACAGGGGAGCTATGGCTACACCTTC
CASREQGSYGYTF
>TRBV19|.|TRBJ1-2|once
TGTGCCAGTAGTTTCCTGACAGCTACATACACCTTC
CASSFLTATYTF
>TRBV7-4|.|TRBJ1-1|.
TGTGCCAGCAGCCGCCGGGACAAGAACACTGAAGCTTTCTTT
CASSRRDKNTEAFF
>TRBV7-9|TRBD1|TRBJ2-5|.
TGTGCCAGCAGCCCACCGGCGACAGGGGTGGGAGAGACCCAGTACTTC
CASSPPATGVGETQYF
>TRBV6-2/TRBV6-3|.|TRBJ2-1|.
TGTGCCAGCAGCCCAAACCGGAATGAGCAGTTCTTC
CASSPNRNEQFF
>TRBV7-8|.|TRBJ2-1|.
TGTGCCAGCAGCTTCGTCGGGGAAAATGAGCAGTTCTTC
CASSFVGENEQFF
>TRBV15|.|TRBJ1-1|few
TGTGCCACCAGCAGAGTCCGCGGAGACACTGAAGCTTTCTTT
CATSRVRGDTEAFF
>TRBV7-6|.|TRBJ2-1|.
TGTCCCAGCGCCCCTGCCCCCAATGAGTCCCCCAATGAGCAGTTCTTC
CPSAPAPNESPNEQFF
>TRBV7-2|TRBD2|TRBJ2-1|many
TGTGCCAGCAGCTTAACTAGCGCCTCCTACAATGAGCAGTTCTTC
CASSLTSASYNEQFF
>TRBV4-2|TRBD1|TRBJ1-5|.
TGTGCCAGCAGCCAAGACGGGACAGGGAGTAGCAATCAGCCCCAGCATTTT
CASSQDGTGSSNQPQHF
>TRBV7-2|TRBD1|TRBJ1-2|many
TGTGCCAGCAGCCCGGACAGGGGGGCATCTAACTATGGCTACACCTTC
CASSPDRGASNYGYTF
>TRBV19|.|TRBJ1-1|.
TGTGCCAGTAGTATCGGGGGGGCCACTGAAGCTTTCTTT
CASSIGGATEAFF
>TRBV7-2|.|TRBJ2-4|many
TGTGCCAGCAGCTACCAGAGGAGTCCCATTCAGTACTTC
CASSYQRSPIQYF
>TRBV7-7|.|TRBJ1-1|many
TGTGCCAGCAGCTTAAAATTCGAGAACACTGAAGCTTTCTTT
CASSLKFENTEAFF
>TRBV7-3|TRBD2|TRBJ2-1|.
TGTGCCAGCAGCTTACAGCCTAGCGGGAGTCATGAGCAGTTCTTC
CASSLQPSGSHEQFF
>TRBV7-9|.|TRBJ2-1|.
TGTGCCCTGAGCCGACTAGTCGCGGATGAGCAGTTCTTC
CALSRLVADEQFF
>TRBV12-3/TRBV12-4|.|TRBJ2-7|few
TGTGCCAGCAGGACGGGGGGCTCGGGGTACGAGCAGTACTTC
CASRTGGSGYEQYF
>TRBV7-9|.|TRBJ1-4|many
TGTGCCAGCGGCCTCAATGAAAAACTGTTTTTT
CASGLNEKLFF
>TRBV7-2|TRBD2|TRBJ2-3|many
TGTGCCAGCAGCTCCCCCTCCCAACCTAGCGGGCACACAGATACGCAGTATTTT
CASSSPSQPSGHTDTQYF
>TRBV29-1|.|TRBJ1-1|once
TGCAGCGTCCGGGGACACCCGAACACTGAAGCTTTCTTT
CSVRGHPNTEAFF
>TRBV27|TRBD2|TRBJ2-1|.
TGTGCCAGCAGTTTCTTCGGACTAGCGGGATTCAACAATGAGCAGTTCTTC
CASSFFGLAGFNNEQFF
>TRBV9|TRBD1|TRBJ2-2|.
TGTGCCAGCAGCGCGAGGGGGACAGGGGGCTCCACCGGGGAGCTGTTTTTT
CASSARGTGGSTGELFF
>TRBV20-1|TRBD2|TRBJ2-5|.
TGCAGTGCTAGCGGGAGGGCCCAAGAGACCCAGTACTTC
CSASGRAQETQYF
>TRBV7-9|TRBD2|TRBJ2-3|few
TGTGCCAGCAGCTTAGGTGTAGCGGGAGGAAGAGATACGCAGTATTTT
CASSLGVAGGRDTQYF
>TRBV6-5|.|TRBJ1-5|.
TGTGCCAGCGGGACGAATCAGCCCCAGCATTTT
CASGTNQPQHF
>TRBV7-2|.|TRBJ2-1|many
TGTGCCAGCAGTCCTCAATTCAACAATGAGCAGTTCTTC
CASSPQFNNEQFF
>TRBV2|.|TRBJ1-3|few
TGTGCCAGCAGTCGTCGGTCTGGAAACACCATATATTTT
CASSRRSGNTIYF
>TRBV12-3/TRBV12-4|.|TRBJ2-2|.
TGTGCCAGCAGTTCACGGGGACCCCCCAACACCGGGGAGCTGTTTTTT
CASSSRGPPNTGELFF
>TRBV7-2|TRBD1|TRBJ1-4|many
TGTGCCAGCAGCTTAGCCGGGACAGGGTCAGAAAAACTGTTTTTT
CASSLAGTGSEKLFF
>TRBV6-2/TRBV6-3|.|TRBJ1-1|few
TGTGCCAGCGGCGGACAAACTGAAGCTTTCTTT
CASGGQTEAFF
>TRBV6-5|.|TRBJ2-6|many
TGTGCCAGCAGTTACGGTTTCTCTGGGGCCAACGTCCTGACTTTC
CASSYGFSGANVLTF
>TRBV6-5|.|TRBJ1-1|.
TGTGCCACCGAACACGGGGACGGCCGGCCAGAAGCTTTCTTT
CATEHGDGRPEAFF
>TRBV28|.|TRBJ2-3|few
TGTGCCAGCAGTTTATTTGGGGGACCAGATACGCAGTATTTT
CASSLFGGPDTQYF